A single TCR beta chain is shown here with its context. The CDR3 contains 13 residues. In germline, CDR1 is MNHEY, CDR2 SVGAGI. Trimming shortened V by 6 bases and J by 5 bases, and 13 bases separated the two germline ends. This entry belongs to a study of control samples from healthy donors and cancer patients. Some clones are missing from TCRdb's copy, which holds only in-frame ones; the method was immunoSEQ multiplex PCR. The record lists about 200,000 clones, of which the ten most abundant hold 2.2%. Sequencing input: blood. The TCR sequence derives from a woman between 25 and 40 years old in good health. This chain joins TRBV6-5 and TRBJ1-1, with D perhaps TRBD1 (5 bases). The CDR3 protein is CASSRVPGTEAFF. CDR3 nucleotides: TGTGCCAGCAGCAGGGTCCCGGGGACTGAAGCTTTCTTT.